The entry below describes one T cell receptor beta chain. At one of its ends the junction is not consistent with the germline gene, which may arise from a read error. This specimen belongs to a study of cytomegalovirus exposure and HLA in healthy donors. A multiplex PCR was run with 60 Vbeta primers and 13 Jbeta primers. Generated by immunoSEQ multiplex PCR, the TCRdb table keeps only in-frame clones and is missing some. Of about 120,000 clones in the sample, less than 80% were seen once. Sequencing was done on a sample of PBMCs. The TCR sequence derives from a woman between 35 and 50 years old in good health and CMV-seropositive.

This CDR3 is CSVEDLETGRLVF. Written as DNA, the CDR3 is TGCAGCGTTGAAGATCTTGAGACAGGGAGGTTGGTCTTT. The V call is TRBV29-1, the J call TRBJ1-1, with 7 bases aligning to TRBD1. The length of the CDR3 is 13 residues. From germline, CDR1 is SQVTM and CDR2 ANQGSEA.